This entry lists 9 T cell receptor beta chains sequenced from one sample in a study of Tregs in tolerant kidney transplant recipients (dated by TCRdb to the late 2010s). Library construction relied on the immunoSEQ multiplex PCR assay. The table was pulled from immuneACCESS by TCRdb, which kept in-frame rearrangements only. Such tables lose some clones; where checked, under half of the loss comes from unresolved V genes, and the rest has no known cause. The sample has 60,000 or so clones on record, approximately 83% of them singletons. Clones ranked in the top ten supply about 2% of the sample. The label giving this sample's time point can be read as: blood sample drawn before combined kidney and bone marrow transplant. The sample consisted of Tregs from blood, taken before the transplant. The receptor source for this set is a human donor who received a combined kidney and bone marrow transplant.

As for this clone: A read error may account for a junction end that differs from germline. The J gene is TRBJ2-7, the V gene TRBV19; the D gene is possibly TRBD2 (5 bases). Germline V gene data show CDR1 as LNHDA and CDR2 as SQIVND (reference sequence). The CDR3 extends over 14 amino acids. CDR3 in amino acids: CASGISTDYGEQYF. The CDR3, as DNA: TGTGCCAGTGGTATCTCAACCGACTACGGGGAGCAGTACTTC.

The gene calls are TRBV7-2 and TRBJ2-5; possibly TRBD2 for D (5 bases). Germline CDR1 SGHTA, CDR2 FQGNSA. The CDR3 totals 16 residues. V was shortened by 5 bases and J by 2 bases, with 18 bases between the two germline ends. The DNA for the CDR3 is TGTGCCAGCAGCACCCAGGCGGGCGGTGGTCAAGAGACCCAGTACTTC. The encoded protein is CASSTQAGGGQETQYF.

This chain connects TRBV6-5 to TRBJ1-1; D possibly corresponds to TRBD1 (6 bases). The V gene's germline CDR1 is MNHEY and CDR2 SVGAGI. This CDR3 spans 15 amino acids. Trimming left V 0 bases short and J 11 bases short, with 19 bases between. Here the CDR3 DNA reads TGTGCCAGCAGTTACTCGGGGGCAGGAGGGTCTGGGGCTTTCTTT. This codes for CASSYSGAGGSGAFF.

The chain couples TRBV5-5 to TRBJ1-5; D not resolved. This CDR3 has 15 amino acids. CDR1 and CDR2 from the germline V gene are SGHKS and YYEKEE (reference sequence). V dropped 0 bases and J dropped 4 bases, with 11 bases sitting between them. CDR3 loop: CASSLGQVINQPQHF. The DNA of the CDR3 is TGTGCCAGCAGCTTGGGGCAGGTCATAAATCAGCCCCAGCATTTT. Full variable domain (missing parts from reference TRBV5-5 and TRBJ1-5): DAGVTQSPTHLIKTRGQQVTLRCSPISGHKSVSWYQQVLGQGPQFIFQYYEKEERGRGNFPDRFSARQFPNYSSELNVNALLLGDSALYLCASSLGQVINQPQHFGDGTRLSIL.

The chain joins TRBV6-4 to TRBJ2-2; perhaps TRBD2 as D (5 bases). In germline, CDR1 is MRHNA, CDR2 SNTAGT. The V end lost 6 bases, the J end lost 2 bases, and 10 bases lay between the germline ends. This CDR3 contains 14 residues. The CDR3 DNA sequence: TGTGCCAGCAGCCTGGAGGCCAACACCGGGGAGCTGTTTTTT. Translated, it gives CASSLEANTGELFF.

In DNA, the CDR3 is TGTGCTAGTGGTTCCATACGAATTCAGGGGGCGGGATCCGGGGAGCTGTTTTTT. The encoded protein is CASGSIRIQGAGSGELFF. V is TRBV12-5 and J is TRBJ2-2; 8 bases match TRBD1. V was clipped by 4 bases and J by 6 bases; unmatched bases: 16. The CDR3 runs to 18 residues. The germline gives CDR1 LGHNT, CDR2 FRNRAP.

This sequence joins TRBV6-8 and TRBJ2-1; 7 nucleotides align to TRBD2. The J segment lost 5 bases and the V segment lost 9 bases, leaving 13 bases of the junction unmatched. Germline-derived CDR1 and CDR2 are MNHGY and SAAAGT. CDR3 size: 15 residues. The CDR3 sequence: CARPSPKRGNNEQFF. The CDR3 DNA reads as TGTGCCAGGCCTTCACCAAAGCGGGGTAACAATGAGCAGTTCTTC.

The rearrangement joins TRBV29-1 to TRBJ2-7; the match to TRBD2 covers 9 bases. Germline CDR1 is SQVTM and CDR2 is ANQGSEA. After removal of 4 bases from V and 4 bases from J, the junction contained 11 bases not matched to a gene. CDR3 length equals 15 residues. The CDR3, as DNA: TGCAGCGTTGCAACGGGGCTAGCGGGACGGTACGAGCAGTACTTC. Encoded protein: CSVATGLAGRYEQYF.

The chain has TRBV2 and TRBJ1-1, with D tentatively TRBD1 (5 bases). This CDR3 comprises 13 residues. V lost 6 bases and J 1 base, leaving 9 bases between the germline ends. Germline V lookup: CDR1 SNHLY, CDR2 FYNNEI. The CDR3 DNA is TGTGCCAGCAGCCAGGGCCCGAACACTGAAGCTTTCTTT. Encoded protein: CASSQGPNTEAFF. Supplemented by reference TRBV2 and TRBJ1-1, the full variable domain reads EPEVTQTPSHQVTQMGQEVILRCVPISNHLYFYWYRQILGQKVEFLVSFYNNEISEKSEIFDDQFSVERPDGSNFTLKIRSTKLEDSAMYFCASSQGPNTEAFFGQGTRLTVV.